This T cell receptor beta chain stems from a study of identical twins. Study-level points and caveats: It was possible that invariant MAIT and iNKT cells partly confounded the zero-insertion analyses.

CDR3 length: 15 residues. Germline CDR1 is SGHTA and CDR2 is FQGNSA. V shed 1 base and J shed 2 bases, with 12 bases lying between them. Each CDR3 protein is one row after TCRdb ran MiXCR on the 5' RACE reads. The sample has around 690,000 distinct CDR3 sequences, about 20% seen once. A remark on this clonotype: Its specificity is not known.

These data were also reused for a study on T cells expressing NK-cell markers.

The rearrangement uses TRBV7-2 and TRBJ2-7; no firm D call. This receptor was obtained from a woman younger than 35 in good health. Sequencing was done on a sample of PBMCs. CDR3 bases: TGTGCCAGCAGCTTAGAAGTGGCATTGCCCTACGAGCAGTACTTC. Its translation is CASSLEVALPYEQYF.